The table lists the clone carrying this T cell receptor (beta chain) with many counts. Its antigen is currently unknown. Trimming stripped 7 bases from V and 6 bases from J, with 18 bases between. The germline V gene encodes CDR1 MGHDK and CDR2 SYGVNS. The CDR3 covers 14 residues. The data stem from a study of response to subunit inactivated influenza vaccine. Study-wide findings and caveats: The authors offered the suggestion that each seasonal influenza vaccination recruits few new T cells.

TCRdb recomputed calls from the RT-PCR reads with MiXCR, one row per CDR3 protein. The table lists around 540,000 distinct CDR3 sequences, roughly 12% of them singletons. The rearrangement joins TRBV25-1 to TRBJ1-2, with TRBD1 as a possible D gene (6 bases). The specimen comprised PBMCs from blood, sampled on the day of vaccination. The clonotype originates from a man between 45 and 60 years old who received an inactivated influenza vaccine. CDR3 DNA sequence: TGTGCCAGCACTGGGGTCGGGGGGCTAGATGGCTACACCTTC. The encoded protein is CASTGVGGLDGYTF.